This T cell receptor (beta chain) appears in the sequencing data of a study of T cell responses to AZD1222 COVID-19 vaccine (dated by TCRdb to the early 2020s). Notes on the research overall: AZD1222 recipients whose second dose came at about 4 weeks and those whose second dose came at about 12 weeks were combined into one group, since spike-specific TCR depth and breadth did not differ between the two schedules. Trial participants were enrolled by age into subgroups of 18-55, 56-69 and 70-plus years, and 148, 28 and 57 TCR-sequenced participants, respectively, were included in these subgroups. TCR sequencing was performed for about 250 trial participants, of whom 200 to 210 were given two doses of AZD1222 and 26 were given two doses of MenACWY control vaccine.

Concerning this clone itself: Its antigen has not been determined. Per-base quality was not reported, and no clone a single base away is much larger than it.

The CDR3 regions of human TCRbeta chains were analyzed by immunosequencing. The authors' analysis ran thus. Repertoire TCRs were matched against a reference library of SARS-CoV-2-specific TCRs generated with the MIRA antigen-specificity platform. Breadth meant the fraction of unique TCRs that were SARS-CoV-2-associated, whereas depth meant the fraction of total T cells that were SARS-CoV-2-associated. Using the MIRA data, every spike-specific TCR was mapped to the spike region that the TCR reacted to and assigned to either a CD4 or a CD8 class. Log10-transformed breadth and depth values were compared by one-way ANOVA with Sidak's multiple comparisons tests. TCRdb holds this immuneACCESS table with in-frame rearrangements only. Some clones are missing; in checked studies, unresolved V genes explain under half, and the rest has no known cause. V, J and clone size reflect that table, while D and trimming were determined from the DNA. For this sample the table gives about 84,000 clones, of which 75% to 90% were detected only once. In total, the top ten clones hold under 35% of the sample.

Sequences SGHVS (CDR1) and FQNEAQ (CDR2) are obtained from the germline V gene. The junction carries 18 bases between V and J, which are trimmed by 2 bases and 6 bases respectively. From the cysteine through the phenylalanine, the CDR3 covers 16 amino acids. The DNA shown is the 48-base CDR3, in frame from base 1. The time point tag for this specimen amounts to: baseline before first vaccination. Samples from vaccinated people were obtained from the UK trials COV001 and COV002, which included a single-blind randomized controlled phase 2/3 trial of AZD1222 (ChAdOx1 nCoV-19) in healthy adults. For TCRbeta chain sequencing, PBMC samples were collected from trial participants at day 0 and at day 28 after the second dose. What the study reported, not specific to this receptor: The 56-69-year group was small, and its depth increase did not reach significance, likely because of low power. Conclusions about previously exposed vaccinees were limited because only 5 or 6 AZD1222 recipients were SARS-CoV-2 seropositive at baseline. Participants were mostly white British and included more females than males, and it was suggested by the authors that clonal diversity may have been underestimated. Nearly half of unique spike-specific TCRs reportedly recognized epitopes outside regions mutated in the B.1.351 and B.1.1.7 variants. A significant rise in spike-specific TCR breadth and depth was observed after two AZD1222 doses relative to day 0 and relative to MenACWY recipients. CD4 TCRs associated with the vaccine covered the entire spike protein, and the dominant responses were in regions 160-218 and 743-854. Because no day 14 peak-response samples were available, the repertoires could be characterized only after the peak T cell response.

The sequencing used peripheral blood, collected on day 0 of AZD1222 vaccination. The rearrangement joined TRBV7-8 to TRBJ2-3, with no reliable assignment of the D segment. The receptor comes from an adult in good health. The bases are TGTGCCAGCAGCTTAAACCCCCGACTCCGGTGGGATACGCAGTATTTT. The translation is CASSLNPRLRWDTQYF.